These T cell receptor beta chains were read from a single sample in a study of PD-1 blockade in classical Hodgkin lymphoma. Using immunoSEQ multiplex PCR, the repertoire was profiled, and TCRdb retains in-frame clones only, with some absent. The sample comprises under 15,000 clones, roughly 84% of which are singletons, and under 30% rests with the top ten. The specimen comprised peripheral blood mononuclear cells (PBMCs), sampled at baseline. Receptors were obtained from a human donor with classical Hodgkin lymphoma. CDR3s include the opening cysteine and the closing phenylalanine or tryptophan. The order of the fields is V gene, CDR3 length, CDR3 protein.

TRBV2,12,CASSLRGREQFF
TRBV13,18,CASSLMIQGGGTKNIQYF
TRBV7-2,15,CASTLVTSDWDEQFF
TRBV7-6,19,CASSLGPGGRGRFATEAFF
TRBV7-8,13,CASSLQVRSEAFF
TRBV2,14,CASSEGREAQPQHF
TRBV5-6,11,CASSQYNEQFF
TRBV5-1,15,CASSSRGRITDTQYF
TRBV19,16,CASSHPHRGPTDTQYF
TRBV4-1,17,CASSLTAEESYNSPLHF
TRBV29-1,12,CSVETGADTQYF
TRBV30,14,CAWSNGGLSYEQYF
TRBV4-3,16,CASSQGSRQQNYGYTF
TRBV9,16,CASSVGPSGSGNEQFF
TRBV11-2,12,CASSLGGYGYTF
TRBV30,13,CAWHRGTDYEQYF
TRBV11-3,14,CASSLTGVHSIQYF
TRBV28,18,CASSLGTGVSRVQETQYF
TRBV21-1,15,CASGMTRGATDTQYF
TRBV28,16,CASRPLAGGSTGELFF
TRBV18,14,CASVPGLAGSEQFF
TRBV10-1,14,CASSVQGDAGELFF
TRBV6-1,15,CASRTGPPQNQPQHF